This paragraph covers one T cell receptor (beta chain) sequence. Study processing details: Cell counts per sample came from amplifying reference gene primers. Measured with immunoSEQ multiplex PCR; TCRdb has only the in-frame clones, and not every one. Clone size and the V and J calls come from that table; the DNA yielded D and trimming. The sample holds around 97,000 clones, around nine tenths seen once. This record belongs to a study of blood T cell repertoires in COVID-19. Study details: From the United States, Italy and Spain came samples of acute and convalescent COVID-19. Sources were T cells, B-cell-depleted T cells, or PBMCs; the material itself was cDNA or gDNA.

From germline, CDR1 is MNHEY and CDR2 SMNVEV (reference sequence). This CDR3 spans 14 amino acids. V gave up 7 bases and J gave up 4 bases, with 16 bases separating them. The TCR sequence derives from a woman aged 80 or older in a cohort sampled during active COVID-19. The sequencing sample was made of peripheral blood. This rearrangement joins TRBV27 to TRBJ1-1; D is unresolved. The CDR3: CASTKRTGSTEAFF. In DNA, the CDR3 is TGTGCCAGCACGAAACGGACGGGGAGCACTGAAGCTTTCTTT.